The 5 T cell receptor beta chains reported below all come from one sample, sequenced in a study of blood T cell repertoires in COVID-19 (dated by TCRdb to 2020 to 2022). The receptor library was made with the immunoSEQ multiplex PCR assay. The source is immuneACCESS, and TCRdb retained only in-frame sequences with V and J called. Part of the clones is not carried over; for the studies checked, unresolved V genes explain less than half of this, and the remainder is unexplained. The sample yields about 28,000 clones; about 85% were counted once. Of the sample, roughly 25% is held by the ten largest clones. Sequences were obtained from peripheral blood. These receptors originate from a human donor in a cohort sampled during active COVID-19.

The chain combines TRBV11-3 with TRBJ2-7, with D maybe TRBD1 (6 bases). Looked up from germline, CDR1 is SGHNT and CDR2 is YENEEA. This CDR3 has 15 residues. Trimming left V 4 bases short and J 3 bases short, with 16 bases between. CDR3 in amino acids: CASSSLEDSFYEQYF. Here the CDR3 DNA reads TGTGCCAGCAGCTCCTTAGAGGACAGCTTCTACGAGCAGTACTTC. The variable domain in full, completed from reference TRBV11-3 and TRBJ2-7, reads EAGVVQSPRYKIIEKKQPVAFWCNPISGHNTLYWYLQNLGQGPELLIRYENEEAVDDSQLPKDRFSAERLKGVDSTLKIQPAELGDSAVYLCASSSLEDSFYEQYFGPGTRLTVT.

The chain combines TRBV5-5 with TRBJ2-2, with D possibly matching TRBD2 (6 bases). Trimming removed 0 bases at V and 6 bases at J, with 15 bases between. Germline assignment: CDR1 SGHKS and CDR2 YYEKEE (reference sequence). The CDR3 loop spans 16 amino acids. CDR3 sequence reads: CASSLVGTGSSGELFF. DNA of the CDR3: TGTGCCAGCAGCTTGGTTGGGACTGGTTCATCCGGGGAGCTGTTTTTT. Full variable domain (missing parts from reference TRBV5-5 and TRBJ2-2): DAGVTQSPTHLIKTRGQQVTLRCSPISGHKSVSWYQQVLGQGPQFIFQYYEKEERGRGNFPDRFSARQFPNYSSELNVNALLLGDSALYLCASSLVGTGSSGELFFGEGSRLTVL.

The CDR3 DNA is TGTGCCAGCAGTAAATGGGGACAGGGATCAGGGAACACTGAAGCTTTCTTT. The encoded protein is CASSKWGQGSGNTEAFF. This chain links TRBV28 with TRBJ1-1; 9 positions match TRBD1. CDR1 is MDHEN, CDR2 SYDVKM, per germline. The length of the CDR3 is 17 residues. Germline trimming cut 5 bases from V and 1 base from J; bases unmatched to any gene: 11.

The rearrangement uses TRBV12-5 and TRBJ2-5; TRBD1 agrees at 10 bases. Germline V lookup: CDR1 LGHNT, CDR2 FRNRAP. This CDR3 has 14 residues. V trimming: 5 bases; J trimming: 5 bases; junction bases outside the gene matches: 5. This CDR3 reads CASGSDRGRETQYF. The CDR3 DNA reads as TGTGCTAGTGGTAGTGACAGGGGGCGGGAGACCCAGTACTTC.

The chain links TRBV19 to TRBJ2-7, with D perhaps matching TRBD2 (5 bases). The CDR3 is 13 residues long. CDR1 and CDR2 from the germline V gene are LNHDA and SQIVND (reference sequence). Trimming removed 3 bases at V and 4 bases at J, with 10 bases between. CDR3 sequence: CASSIGLAYEQYF. Written as DNA, the CDR3 is TGTGCCAGTAGTATCGGTCTAGCTTACGAGCAGTACTTC. The full variable domain, in which reference TRBV19 and TRBJ2-7 provide the parts outside the CDR3, is DGGITQSPKYLFRKEGQNVTLSCEQNLNHDAMYWYRQDPGQGLRLIYYSQIVNDFQKGDIAEGYSVSREKKESFPLTVTSAQKNPTAFYLCASSIGLAYEQYFGPGTRLTVT.